Sequencing of this TCR beta chain was carried out in a study of CD8+CD57+ T cells in acquired aplastic anemia. Study context: DNA per sorted CD4+ or CD8+ sample ranged about 0.2 to 30 ug, averaging approximately 3.1 ug.

Comment on this clonotype: At one end, the junction sequence differs from germline, possibly due to a read error.

Template material for TCR beta VDJ and CDR3 profiling consisted of genomic DNA. One entry per CDR3 protein results from TCRdb running MiXCR on the reads. The sample has about 180,000 distinct CDR3 sequences, about 45% seen once. In germline, CDR1 is MNHNS, CDR2 SASEGT. This CDR3 is built from 16 residues. Sequencing was done on patients that had shown CD8+CD57+ cell expansion by flow cytometry. The sequence was obtained from a human donor with aplastic anemia. The V and J genes are TRBV6-1 and TRBJ1-4; TRBD1 agrees at 7 bases. The sample comprised sorted CD4+, CD8+, or CD8+CD57+ T cells (not recorded which) from PBMCs. In DNA, the CDR3 is TGTGCCAGCAGTCTCCAGGGGGGCTTCGGGTATGAAGAACTGTTTTTT. This encodes CASSLQGGFGYEELFF.